This T cell receptor (beta chain) appears in the sequencing data of a study of CD8+ T cells in alopecia areata (dated by TCRdb to the late 2010s). With regard to the full study: Treated patients were enrolled in an open-label pilot trial of oral tofacitinib at 5 to 10 mg twice daily for moderate-to-severe alopecia areata. Patients stayed on tofacitinib for 6 to 18 months and then had 6 months of follow-up off drug so that delayed response and recurrence could be assessed. In treated patients, disease severity was measured using the SALT score, which gives the percentage of scalp surface area affected. High-throughput TCRbeta sequencing was used to examine T cell clonal expansion in alopecia areata in both the C3H/HeJ mouse model and human patients. In humans, TCRbeta sequencing was performed on scalp tissue and on sorted CD4+ and CD8+ peripheral blood T cells from healthy controls and from patients with patchy or totalis/universalis alopecia areata. Patients on tofacitinib were biopsied at baseline and after 4 and 24 weeks of treatment, and several of the patients also had a later scalp biopsy. Clonality in the scalp was compared among normal scalp (n=4), patchy alopecia areata scalp (n=8), and alopecia totalis/universalis scalp (n=8). RNA was obtained with the PAXgene miRNA kit for fixed scalp, the miRNeasy kit for PBMCs, and the RNeasy kit for mouse skin. immunoSEQ multiplex PCR using 35 Vbeta forward primers and 13 Jbeta reverse primers was used to amplify TCRbeta CDR3 regions.

Study-level results and caveats: Shared TCR sequences between patients were less evident than in mice, which may be partly attributable to HLA diversity in the patient population. Because the treated cohort was small and had only one nonresponder, larger studies are needed to examine links between baseline CD8+ expansion and response. Many expanded lesional clones were found to persist in scalp and blood during tofacitinib treatment, and relapse after treatment cessation may be partly explained by this persistence. Tofacitinib significantly lowered scalp clonality and the number of expanded CD8+ clones among the top 100 scalp clones. Compared with normal scalp, lesional scalp had higher clonality and more expanded CD8+ clones, particularly in alopecia totalis/universalis, a pattern that suggests antigenic drive. Scalp TCR repertoire analysis is complicated because resident alphabeta T cells in normal human skin are also sequenced, whereas mouse skin is dominated by gammadelta T cells.

The library was made by the immunoSEQ multiplex PCR assay. To provide template for TCR sequencing, every sample had RNA extracted and reverse transcribed into cDNA. First-strand cDNA was synthesized using SuperScript III with a 2:1 mix of oligo-dT and random hexamers. A synthetic immune receptor repertoire was used to gauge amplification bias, and whatever bias remained was removed computationally. Per the authors' processing: Raw reads were preprocessed to remove errors, and CDR3 was defined by IMGT conventions from the conserved cysteine to phenylalanine. Clonality was computed as 1 minus the Shannon entropy, with the entropy normalized by log2 of the number of productive unique TCRs. Whether scalp clones were CD4 or CD8 was inferred by matching scalp TCRbeta sequences against CD4 and CD8 repertoires sorted from blood. TCRdb took over this immuneACCESS table, retaining in-frame rearrangements with V and J assigned. Such tables are incomplete; in checked studies, under half of the missing clones stem from an unresolved V gene, and the remainder is unexplained. V and J calls and clone size are those listed in that table; D and trimming were worked out from the DNA. The sample table lists 150,000 to 200,000 clones, just under 65% of them with a count of one. Of the sample, approximately 1.4% is held by the ten largest clones.

Taken with the paper, the label for treatment or condition translates to: oral pan-JAK inhibitor, 5-10 mg twice daily. Lesional scalp punch biopsies and peripheral blood were collected from alopecia areata patients. After PBMCs were isolated by density centrifugation and stained for CD3, CD4 and CD8, a FACSAria was used to sort CD4+ and CD8+ T cells. Comments on this clone: The antigen it recognizes is unknown. The record has no base qualities; no much larger clone is one base away.

The sequences come from CD4+ T cells sorted from blood, collected between weeks 47 and 50, from a patient treated with tofacitinib. The receptor was derived from a human donor with alopecia areata.

CDR3 region: CASSQDVGGNQPQHF. The DNA reads TGCGCCAGCAGCCAAGACGTGGGGGGCAATCAGCCCCAGCATTTT. The chain was built from TRBV4-3 and TRBJ1-5, and the D gene may be TRBD1, 5 bases matching. Reading the germline V gene gives CDR1 LGHNA and CDR2 YSLEER. V was cut back by 0 bases and J by 2 bases, leaving a gap of 8 bases between them. Including the terminal cysteine and phenylalanine, the CDR3 comprises 15 residues. Only the CDR3 part of the read is kept: 45 bases, read in frame from the first base.